These 5 T cell receptor beta chains came from one sample sequenced in a study of shared clonotypes between healthy human individuals. The table came from immunoSEQ multiplex PCR; TCRdb's copy has only in-frame clones and leaves some out. This sample has millions of clones, with around 96% found just once. Naive CD8 cells comprised CD45RO-negative, CCR7-positively selected cells, excluding terminally differentiated effector memory CD45RA+ cells. The sample was naive CD8+ T cells sorted from blood. The receptors were sampled from a man between 18 and 35 years old in good health.

This clone was recorded only once. The chain joins TRBV5-6 to TRBJ1-4; TRBD1 aligns across 7 bases. The CDR3 runs to 14 residues. The germline V gene has CDR1 SGHDT and CDR2 YYEEEE. Trimming at V came to 4 bases and at J to 5 bases, leaving 5 bases not matched to a gene. The CDR3 bases are TGTGCCAGCAGCCCGACAGGGATGAATGAAAAACTGTTTTTT. Encoded protein: CASSPTGMNEKLFF.

The V gene is TRBV2, the J gene TRBJ2-2; TRBD2 is a possible D gene (5 bases). Germline V gives CDR1 SNHLY, CDR2 FYNNEI. Trimming removed 9 bases at V and 7 bases at J, with 9 bases between. The CDR3 covers 11 residues. CDR3 DNA: TGTGCCAGTCATGGGAGCGGGGAGCTGTTTTTT. Amino acids: CASHGSGELFF.

CDR3 sequence (DNA): TGCAGCGTTACGGACGGGGGGTCCTACGAGCAGTACTTC. As protein: CSVTDGGSYEQYF. The V call is TRBV29-1, the J call TRBJ2-7; 7 bases map to TRBD2. The trim removed 5 bases at V and 1 base at J, leaving 5 bases unmatched. The CDR3 totals 13 residues. Germline CDR1 reads SQVTM; CDR2 reads ANQGSEA.

This clone has a handful of counts. This rearrangement joins TRBV2 to TRBJ1-5, with TRBD1 matching 9 bases. The V segment lost 9 bases and the J segment 4 bases; nucleotides outside the gene matches: 7. There are 14 residues in the CDR3. Germline V gene lookup returns CDR1 SNHLY and CDR2 FYNNEI. The CDR3 region is CASEEGQGNQPQHF. The CDR3, as DNA: TGTGCCAGTGAGGAGGGACAGGGAAATCAGCCCCAGCATTTT.

The chain combines TRBV2 with TRBJ2-7; TRBD1 matches 7 bases. Losses at the gene ends were 7 bases for V and 5 bases for J; bases not matched to a gene: 14. The CDR3 sequence is 15 residues long. Per the germline V gene, CDR1 is SNHLY and CDR2 is FYNNEI. In nucleotides, the CDR3 is TGTGCCAGCACCCCGGTTCAAGGGGGCCTGCACGAGCAGTACTTC. This gives the protein CASTPVQGGLHEQYF.